This is a list of T cell receptor beta chains from one sample in a study of sequential checkpoint blockade in melanoma. Assay: immunoSEQ multiplex PCR; the TCRdb copy retains only in-frame clones and omits some. The sample contains 8,000 or so clones, around a quarter of which appear only once. Sequencing used tumor tissue (inferred from file names), obtained from a patient given nivolumab and ipilimumab in sequence. The receptor source for this set is a human donor with melanoma. Both conserved end residues are part of each CDR3. The order of the fields is V gene, J gene, clone size, CDR3 length, D gene, CDR3 protein, CDR3 DNA. A D gene is named only where the DNA matches it firmly. Clone size is not always given. Where it is, it says once, few, many or a class for expanded clones.

V gene: TRBV11-3
J gene: TRBJ2-1
clone size: few
CDR3 length: 15
D gene: TRBD2
CDR3 protein: CASSRGLAGVNEQFF
CDR3 DNA: TGTGCCAGCAGCCGCGGACTAGCGGGAGTCAATGAGCAGTTCTTC

V gene: TRBV11-3
J gene: TRBJ1-2
clone size: many
CDR3 length: 15
D gene: -
CDR3 protein: CASSFGLRQGNGYTF
CDR3 DNA: TGTGCCAGCAGCTTCGGCCTCCGCCAGGGGAATGGCTACACCTTC

V gene: TRBV19
J gene: TRBJ1-5
clone size: -
CDR3 length: 12
D gene: -
CDR3 protein: CASRQSNQPQHF
CDR3 DNA: TGTGCCAGCCGACAGTCCAATCAGCCCCAGCATTTT

V gene: TRBV7-6
J gene: TRBJ2-1
clone size: few
CDR3 length: 15
D gene: -
CDR3 protein: CASSATSSSGHEQFF
CDR3 DNA: TGTGCCAGCAGCGCGACTAGTAGCTCGGGACATGAGCAGTTCTTC

V gene: TRBV19
J gene: TRBJ1-1
clone size: -
CDR3 length: 12
D gene: -
CDR3 protein: CASRKGNTEAFF
CDR3 DNA: TGTGCCAGTAGGAAAGGGAACACTGAAGCTTTCTTT

V gene: TRBV5-1
J gene: TRBJ1-3
clone size: -
CDR3 length: 15
D gene: TRBD1
CDR3 protein: CASSAGTGFGNTIYF
CDR3 DNA: TGCGCCAGCAGCGCCGGGACAGGGTTCGGAAACACCATATATTTT

V gene: TRBV19
J gene: TRBJ1-2
clone size: -
CDR3 length: 14
D gene: -
CDR3 protein: CASSITATNYGYTF
CDR3 DNA: TGTGCCAGTAGTATAACAGCCACTAACTATGGCTACACCTTC

V gene: TRBV30
J gene: TRBJ2-5
clone size: few
CDR3 length: 15
D gene: TRBD2
CDR3 protein: CAWSAGLAGGETQYF
CDR3 DNA: TGTGCCTGGAGCGCCGGACTAGCGGGAGGAGAGACCCAGTACTTC

V gene: TRBV5-1
J gene: TRBJ1-4
clone size: -
CDR3 length: 14
D gene: -
CDR3 protein: CASSLDSRGGKLFF
CDR3 DNA: TGCGCCAGCAGCTTGGATTCCCGGGGGGGAAAACTGTTTTTT

V gene: TRBV11-3
J gene: TRBJ1-1
clone size: medium-sized
CDR3 length: 14
D gene: -
CDR3 protein: CASSLGSVNTEAFF
CDR3 DNA: TGTGCCAGCAGCTTAGGTTCGGTGAACACTGAAGCTTTCTTT

V gene: TRBV12-5
J gene: TRBJ1-4
clone size: medium-sized
CDR3 length: 12
D gene: -
CDR3 protein: CASGLTAGKLFF
CDR3 DNA: TGTGCTAGTGGCCTGACAGCAGGAAAACTGTTTTTT

V gene: TRBV11-3
J gene: TRBJ2-3
clone size: few
CDR3 length: 17
D gene: -
CDR3 protein: CASSPGAMDARADTQYF
CDR3 DNA: TGTGCCAGCAGCCCGGGGGCTATGGACGCCAGGGCAGATACGCAGTATTTT

V gene: TRBV11-3
J gene: TRBJ2-3
clone size: -
CDR3 length: 16
D gene: TRBD2
CDR3 protein: CASSRTSGSLSDTQYF
CDR3 DNA: TGTGCCAGCAGCCGGACTAGCGGGAGTTTGTCAGATACGCAGTATTTT

V gene: TRBV6-8
J gene: TRBJ1-2
clone size: medium-sized
CDR3 length: 14
D gene: TRBD1
CDR3 protein: CASSSTGGNYGYTF
CDR3 DNA: TGTGCCAGCAGCTCAACAGGGGGCAACTATGGCTACACCTTC

V gene: TRBV30
J gene: TRBJ1-1
clone size: -
CDR3 length: 13
D gene: -
CDR3 protein: CAWSVQAHTEAFF
CDR3 DNA: TGTGCCTGGAGTGTACAGGCACACACTGAAGCTTTCTTT

V gene: TRBV11-3
J gene: TRBJ2-1
clone size: few
CDR3 length: 19
D gene: TRBD2
CDR3 protein: CASSPARGSDTPNYNEQFF
CDR3 DNA: TGTGCCAGCAGCCCGGCACGCGGGAGCGATACCCCGAACTACAATGAGCAGTTCTTC

V gene: TRBV11-3
J gene: TRBJ2-6
clone size: -
CDR3 length: 16
D gene: -
CDR3 protein: CASSGRQSSGANVLTF
CDR3 DNA: TGTGCCAGCAGCGGCCGACAGTCCTCTGGGGCCAACGTCCTGACTTTC

V gene: TRBV29-1
J gene: TRBJ2-5
clone size: -
CDR3 length: 15
D gene: TRBD2
CDR3 protein: CSVVRDRTVAGTQYF
CDR3 DNA: TGCAGCGTTGTGAGGGACCGGACCGTAGCGGGGACCCAGTACTTC

V gene: TRBV11-3
J gene: TRBJ2-1
clone size: -
CDR3 length: 16
D gene: -
CDR3 protein: CASSLEVGLRYNEQFF
CDR3 DNA: TGTGCCAGCAGCTTAGAGGTGGGGTTGAGGTACAATGAGCAGTTCTTC

V gene: TRBV14
J gene: TRBJ2-2
clone size: -
CDR3 length: 14
D gene: -
CDR3 protein: CASSQARNTGELFF
CDR3 DNA: TGTGCCAGCAGCCAAGCTAGGAACACCGGGGAGCTGTTTTTT

V gene: TRBV15
J gene: TRBJ2-2
clone size: few
CDR3 length: 16
D gene: -
CDR3 protein: CATSTSGTPNTGELFF
CDR3 DNA: TGTGCCACCAGCACCTCCGGGACACCGAACACCGGGGAGCTGTTTTTT

V gene: TRBV11-3
J gene: TRBJ1-5
clone size: few
CDR3 length: 14
D gene: -
CDR3 protein: CASSSRGLGQPQHF
CDR3 DNA: TGTGCCAGCAGCTCCAGGGGACTGGGTCAGCCCCAGCATTTT

V gene: TRBV16
J gene: TRBJ1-2
clone size: -
CDR3 length: 16
D gene: TRBD1
CDR3 protein: CASSQPGTGGAYGYTF
CDR3 DNA: TGTGCCAGCAGCCAACCCGGGACAGGGGGCGCCTATGGCTACACCTTC

V gene: TRBV19
J gene: TRBJ1-3
clone size: few
CDR3 length: 14
D gene: -
CDR3 protein: CASSISSLRNTIYF
CDR3 DNA: TGTGCCAGTAGTATCTCCTCCCTTCGAAACACCATATATTTT

V gene: TRBV9
J gene: TRBJ2-5
clone size: few
CDR3 length: 12
D gene: -
CDR3 protein: CASSDLEETQYF
CDR3 DNA: TGTGCCAGCAGCGACCTAGAAGAGACCCAGTACTTC

V gene: TRBV6-8
J gene: TRBJ2-3
clone size: few
CDR3 length: 14
D gene: -
CDR3 protein: CASSPRGGTDTQYF
CDR3 DNA: TGTGCCAGCAGTCCGCGAGGGGGCACAGATACGCAGTATTTT

V gene: TRBV6-8
J gene: TRBJ2-6
clone size: -
CDR3 length: 13
D gene: -
CDR3 protein: CASTPTGANVLTF
CDR3 DNA: TGTGCCAGCACGCCGACTGGGGCCAACGTCCTGACTTTC